This is a list of T cell receptor beta chains from one sample in a study of blood T cell repertoires in COVID-19. The method was immunoSEQ multiplex PCR; TCRdb's version includes in-frame clones alone and lacks a portion of them. Of 150,000 to 200,000 clones in the sample, 60% to 85% were seen once. The sample was peripheral blood. The receptors shown here come from a man in his fifties or sixties with acute or convalescent COVID-19. Both conserved end residues are trimmed from each CDR3. Clone size is not always given. Where it is, it says once, few, many or a class for expanded clones.

j_gene: TRBJ2-7; v_gene: TRBV3-1/TRBV3-2; abundance: once; CDR3aa: ASSLSGRGYEQY
j_gene: TRBJ1-5; v_gene: TRBV9; abundance: NA; CDR3aa: ASSTGQGGGQPQH
j_gene: TRBJ2-6; v_gene: TRBV7-8; abundance: NA; CDR3aa: ASSSRLAGAPLSGANVLT
j_gene: TRBJ2-5; v_gene: TRBV5-4; abundance: NA; CDR3aa: ASSNWGGGETQY
j_gene: TRBJ1-1; v_gene: TRBV9; abundance: few; CDR3aa: ASSVEGGTEAF
j_gene: TRBJ2-5; v_gene: TRBV11-2; abundance: NA; CDR3aa: ASSLTTGRGETQY
j_gene: TRBJ2-7; v_gene: TRBV5-1; abundance: NA; CDR3aa: ASSLGQGRNSYEQY
j_gene: TRBJ1-2; v_gene: TRBV13; abundance: NA; CDR3aa: ASSSQGAGDGYT
j_gene: TRBJ1-2; v_gene: TRBV10-2; abundance: NA; CDR3aa: ASSFPGQTIYGYT
j_gene: TRBJ2-5; v_gene: TRBV6-2/TRBV6-3; abundance: NA; CDR3aa: ASSYSGTGGLETQY
j_gene: TRBJ2-7; v_gene: TRBV29-1; abundance: NA; CDR3aa: SVGDRDTYEQY
j_gene: TRBJ2-7; v_gene: TRBV4-2; abundance: few; CDR3aa: ASSQDVAGAREQY
j_gene: TRBJ2-7; v_gene: TRBV13; abundance: few; CDR3aa: ASSPFGTGKDEQY
j_gene: TRBJ1-1; v_gene: TRBV4-1; abundance: NA; CDR3aa: ASSLGGTNTEAF
j_gene: TRBJ2-7; v_gene: TRBV29-1; abundance: NA; CDR3aa: SVDGWAGLNEQY
j_gene: TRBJ1-6; v_gene: TRBV3-1/TRBV3-2; abundance: NA; CDR3aa: ASSPAGGFNSPLH
j_gene: TRBJ1-1; v_gene: TRBV5-1; abundance: NA; CDR3aa: ASSLLGGGATRTEAF
j_gene: TRBJ2-3; v_gene: TRBV28; abundance: NA; CDR3aa: ASSSPALASTDTQY
j_gene: TRBJ2-1; v_gene: TRBV9; abundance: few; CDR3aa: ASSASGGAGNEQF
j_gene: TRBJ2-7; v_gene: TRBV27; abundance: NA; CDR3aa: ASSLLAGGGVYEQY
j_gene: TRBJ2-3; v_gene: TRBV2; abundance: once; CDR3aa: ASKVSGAITDTQY
j_gene: TRBJ1-3; v_gene: TRBV19; abundance: few; CDR3aa: ASSIFRGDSGNTIY
j_gene: TRBJ1-3; v_gene: TRBV4-1; abundance: few; CDR3aa: ASSQDQGRGAGNTIY
j_gene: TRBJ2-7; v_gene: TRBV5-6; abundance: once; CDR3aa: ASSLRSFGEQY
j_gene: TRBJ1-4; v_gene: TRBV6-5; abundance: few; CDR3aa: ASSLTGDEKLF